This T cell receptor beta chain appears in the sequencing data of a study of human T cells and chemical hapten exposure (dated by TCRdb to the early 2020s). Background for the entire study: For sensitization, 2% DPC in acetone was applied to a 2 cm by 2 cm area of upper inner arm skin. Throughout the study period of about 23 weeks, patients also received therapeutic DPC doses to the scalp every week. Patch tests used Finn chambers with 0.01% DPC on the upper back, scored after 6 days by International Contact Dermatitis Research Group standards. Alopecia areata with under or over 50% scalp involvement, alopecia totalis and alopecia universalis were represented in the patient cohort, which was mostly female. Libraries were pooled for sequencing, and variation in per-sample TCR yields was attributed mainly to small differences in library volumes within the pool. The study tracked peripheral blood TCR repertoire changes in vivo during primary and secondary sensitization to the hapten diphenylcyclopropenone (DPC) in alopecia patients. Blood samples were taken from patients before sensitization (week 0) and at 2, 6 and about 24 weeks after DPC sensitization. About 30 alopecia patients provided blood for TCR sequencing at one to four time points (pre-sensitization, 2, 6 and 24 weeks). For every blood RNA sample, sequencing covered both the TCR alpha and TCR beta chains. The paper as a whole reports these results and caveats: After repeated subsampling, the strength of the expansion versus patch-test correlation and the threshold at which it became significant changed. DPC sensitization did not change how many TCRs were above 1 in 1000 frequency, and no evidence was found of alterations in global repertoire structure. Because all patients had alopecia, a presumed autoimmune disease, the immune response of the patients might differ from that of healthy individuals. Patch test score correlated positively with the number of PT1 expanded TCRs, reaching significance at thresholds 8, 16 and 32 but not at 4. Compared with pre-sensitization or healthy control sets, expanded TCRs formed significantly more large CDR3 similarity clusters, which is consistent with antigen-driven responses.

The time point tag for this specimen amounts to: patch test 2, 6 weeks after DPC sensitization. The treatment or condition label, as the study defines it: therapeutic diphenylcyclopropenone sensitization with weekly scalp DPC. Total RNA was extracted from unfractionated whole blood collected in Tempus Blood RNA tubes. Blood at each patch-test visit was drawn before the patch test was applied. To be eligible, patients had to be aged 18 to 70, diagnosed with alopecia and judged suitable for DPC therapy, while pregnant patients were excluded. Via the germline V gene (reference sequence), CDR1 is LNHNV and CDR2 YYDKDF. The CDR3 covers 16 residues, taking in both the cysteine and the phenylalanine. Here the CDR3 DNA is all that survives: 48 bases in frame from base 1. The V end loses 0 bases and the J end loses 1 base, and a stretch of 12 bases separates them. Of note for this clonotype: Its antigen is still unknown. No much larger clone is present one base from it, and per-base qualities are unavailable.

The library came from RACE. Sequencing was carried out with a NextSeq 500. During library preparation, unique molecular identifiers were attached to individual cDNA molecules so that TCRs could be counted in a quantitative, reproducible way. The authors processed their data as follows. A median of around 100,000 TCRs per sample was observed, with a range of about 23,224 to 700,000. The Decombinator software suite was used to annotate the V, J and CDR3 of the TCR reads. For the PS versus PT1 abundance plots, all samples were subsampled to the same number of TCRs (28,000). TCRs were defined as expanded if absent before sensitization and observed at least eight times at the 2-week time point. Starting from the raw public reads, TCRdb applied fastp trimming at Q25, assembled clones with MiXCR and retained in-frame beta chains. Every entry covers one CDR3 protein and lists the most common genes and DNA from its rows. In this record, the V and J calls reflect TCRdb's handling and not the investigators' own analysis. The sample contains roughly 43,000 distinct CDR3 sequences, 9.6% of them found a single time. Roughly 13% of the sample rests with the top ten.

The TCR comes from a woman in her 30s with alopecia areata. Some clones in this sample may be carry-over from other donors' samples. The rearrangement joined TRBV15 to TRBJ1-1; the D gene is not confidently resolved. The sequencing here drew on whole blood, taken in connection with sensitization to the hapten diphenylcyclopropenone (DPC). The CDR3 sequence is CATSRDMGIGNTEAFF. The nucleotide sequence reads TGTGCCACCAGCAGAGACATGGGGATAGGGAACACTGAAGCTTTCTTT.